The present entry profiles one T cell receptor (beta chain) with its context. The antigen remains unidentified. Tumor samples were obtained before definitive surgery or chemotherapy. The data were produced by immunoSEQ multiplex PCR, yet TCRdb's version contains in-frame clones alone and is incomplete. The repertoire includes around 20,000 clones, about 68% of them detected once, and approximately 6.4% sits in the top ten. The V and J ends lost 0 bases and 0 bases respectively, with 8 bases between them. Germline CDR1 and CDR2: MGHRA and YSYEKL. CDR3 length: 15 amino acids. The sample belongs to a study of high-grade serous ovarian cancer treatment subgroups. Study summary: On average, approximately 15,000 reads and 7,000 to 8,000 unique TCR beta rearrangements were obtained per sample. Findings and limits, study-wide: Repertoire analysis covered CDR3 alone, not CDR1 or CDR2. Spatial context was lost because tumors were sequenced in bulk. Tumors within one patient showed repertoire similarity of about 0.095 to 0.79.

The J gene is TRBJ1-1, the V gene TRBV4-1; D is unclear. Sequencing was done on a sample of tumor tissue. The TCR sequence derives from a human donor with high-grade serous ovarian cancer. CDR3 residues: CASSQESLLNTEAFF. The CDR3 bases are TGCGCCAGCAGCCAAGAGTCCCTGCTGAACACTGAAGCTTTCTTT.